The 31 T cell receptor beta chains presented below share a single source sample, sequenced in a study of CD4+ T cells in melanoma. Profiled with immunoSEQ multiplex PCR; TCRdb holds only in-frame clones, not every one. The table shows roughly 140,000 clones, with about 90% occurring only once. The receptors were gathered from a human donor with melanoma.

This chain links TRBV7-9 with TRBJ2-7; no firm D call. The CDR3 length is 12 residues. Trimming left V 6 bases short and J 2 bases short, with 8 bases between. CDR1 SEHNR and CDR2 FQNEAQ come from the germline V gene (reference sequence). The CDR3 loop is CASSRDTYEQYF. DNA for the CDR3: TGTGCCAGCAGTCGTGATACCTACGAGCAGTACTTC.

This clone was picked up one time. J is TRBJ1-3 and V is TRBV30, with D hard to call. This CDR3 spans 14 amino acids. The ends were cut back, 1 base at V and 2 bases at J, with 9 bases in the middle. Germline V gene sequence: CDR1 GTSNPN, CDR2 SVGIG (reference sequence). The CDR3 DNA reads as TGTGCCTGGAGTGGGGGATTTGCTGGAAACACCATATATTTT. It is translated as CAWSGGFAGNTIYF.

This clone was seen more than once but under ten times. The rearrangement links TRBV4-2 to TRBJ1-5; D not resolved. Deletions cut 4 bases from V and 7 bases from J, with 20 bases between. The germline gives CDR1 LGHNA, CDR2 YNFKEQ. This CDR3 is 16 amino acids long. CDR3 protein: CASSRLVGMGKQPQHF. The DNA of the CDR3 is TGTGCCAGCAGCCGTTTGGTCGGTATGGGTAAGCAGCCCCAGCATTTT.

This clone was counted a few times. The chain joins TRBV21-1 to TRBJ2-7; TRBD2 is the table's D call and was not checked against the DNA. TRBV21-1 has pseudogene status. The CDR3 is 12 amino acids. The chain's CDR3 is CATGGHHYEQYF. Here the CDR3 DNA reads TGTGCCACGGGGGGACATCACTACGAGCAGTACTTC.

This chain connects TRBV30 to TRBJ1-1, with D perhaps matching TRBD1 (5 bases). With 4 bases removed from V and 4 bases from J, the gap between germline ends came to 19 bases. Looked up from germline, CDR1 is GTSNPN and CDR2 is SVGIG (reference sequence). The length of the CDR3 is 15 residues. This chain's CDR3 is CAWTSPGGATTEAFF. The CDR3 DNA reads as TGTGCCTGGACCTCCCCGGGGGGAGCGACCACTGAAGCTTTCTTT.

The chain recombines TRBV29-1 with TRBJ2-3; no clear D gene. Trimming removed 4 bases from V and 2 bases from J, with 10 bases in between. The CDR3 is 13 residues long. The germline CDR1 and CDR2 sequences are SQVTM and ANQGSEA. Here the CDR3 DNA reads TGCAGCGTTGTCCCCAGGATCACAGATACGCAGTATTTT. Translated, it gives CSVVPRITDTQYF.

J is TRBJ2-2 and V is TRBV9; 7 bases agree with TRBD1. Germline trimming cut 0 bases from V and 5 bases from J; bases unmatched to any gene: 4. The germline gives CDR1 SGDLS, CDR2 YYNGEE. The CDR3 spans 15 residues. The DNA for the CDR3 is TGTGCCAGCAGCGTAGGACAGGGAGTGACCGGGGAGCTGTTTTTT. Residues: CASSVGQGVTGELFF.

The CDR3 sequence is CASSLVLMEQYF. The CDR3 nucleotides are TGTGCCAGCAGCTTGGTGTTGATGGAGCAGTACTTC. The rearrangement joins TRBV5-6 to TRBJ2-7, with unresolved D. Germline V gives CDR1 SGHDT, CDR2 YYEEEE. Between the trimmed V and J ends, which lost 0 bases and 7 bases, there was a span of 8 bases. The CDR3 length is 12 residues.

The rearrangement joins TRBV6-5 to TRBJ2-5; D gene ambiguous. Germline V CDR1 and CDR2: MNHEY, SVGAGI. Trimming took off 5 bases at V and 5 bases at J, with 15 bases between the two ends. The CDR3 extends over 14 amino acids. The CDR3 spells CASSGFTRSETQYF. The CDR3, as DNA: TGTGCCAGCAGTGGTTTTACTCGCTCGGAGACCCAGTACTTC.

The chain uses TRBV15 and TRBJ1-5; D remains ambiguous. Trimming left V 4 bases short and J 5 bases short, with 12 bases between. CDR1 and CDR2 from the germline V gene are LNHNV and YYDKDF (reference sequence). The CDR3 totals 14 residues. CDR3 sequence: CATSNRDTHQPQHF. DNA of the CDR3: TGTGCCACCAGCAACCGGGATACTCATCAGCCCCAGCATTTT.

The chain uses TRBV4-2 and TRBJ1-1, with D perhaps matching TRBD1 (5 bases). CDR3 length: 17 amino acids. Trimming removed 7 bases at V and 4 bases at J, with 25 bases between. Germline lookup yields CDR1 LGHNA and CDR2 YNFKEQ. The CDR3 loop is CASNSQRDGPMGTEAFF. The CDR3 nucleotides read TGTGCCAGCAACTCCCAGCGGGACGGCCCCATGGGCACTGAAGCTTTCTTT.

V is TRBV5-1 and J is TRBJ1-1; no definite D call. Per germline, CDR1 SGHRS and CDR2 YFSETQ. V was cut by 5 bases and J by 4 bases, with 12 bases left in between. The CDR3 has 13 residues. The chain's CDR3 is CASSLNFGTEAFF. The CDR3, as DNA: TGCGCCAGCAGTCTCAATTTTGGCACTGAAGCTTTCTTT.

The CDR3 region is CASSLRGGSGELFF. In DNA, the CDR3 is TGTGCCAGCAGCTTAAGGGGGGGTTCGGGAGAACTGTTTTTT. The chain uses TRBV7-3 and TRBJ1-4, with D possibly being TRBD1 (5 bases). V lost 1 base to trimming and J lost 12 bases, with 15 bases between them. Germline lookup yields CDR1 SGHTA and CDR2 FQGTGA. The CDR3 extends over 14 amino acids.

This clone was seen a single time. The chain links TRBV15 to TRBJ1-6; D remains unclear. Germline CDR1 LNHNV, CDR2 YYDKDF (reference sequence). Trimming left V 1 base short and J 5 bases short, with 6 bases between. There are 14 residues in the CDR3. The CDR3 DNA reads TGTGCCACCAGCAGAGTAGGCGATAATTCACCCCTCCACTTT. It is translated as CATSRVGDNSPLHF.

CDR3 bases: TGTGCCAGAAGCCGTTCGGGGGGGTACTACAATGAGCAGTTCTTC. This codes for CARSRSGGYYNEQFF. This sequence joins TRBV7-5 and TRBJ2-1; the table's D call TRBD2 went unverified against the DNA. TRBV7-5 counts as a pseudogene. This CDR3 is 15 amino acids long.

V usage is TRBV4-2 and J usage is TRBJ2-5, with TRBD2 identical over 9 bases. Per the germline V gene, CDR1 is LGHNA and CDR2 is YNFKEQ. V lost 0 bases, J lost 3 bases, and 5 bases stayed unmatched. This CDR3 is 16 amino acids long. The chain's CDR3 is CASSQELAGLEETQYF. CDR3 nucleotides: TGTGCCAGCAGCCAAGAACTAGCGGGTTTAGAAGAGACCCAGTACTTC.

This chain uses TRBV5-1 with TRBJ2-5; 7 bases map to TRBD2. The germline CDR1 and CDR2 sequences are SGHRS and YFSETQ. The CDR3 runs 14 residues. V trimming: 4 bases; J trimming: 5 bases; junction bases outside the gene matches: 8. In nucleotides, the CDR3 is TGCGCCAGCAGCGTCAACCCGGGGGGTGAGACCCAGTACTTC. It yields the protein CASSVNPGGETQYF.

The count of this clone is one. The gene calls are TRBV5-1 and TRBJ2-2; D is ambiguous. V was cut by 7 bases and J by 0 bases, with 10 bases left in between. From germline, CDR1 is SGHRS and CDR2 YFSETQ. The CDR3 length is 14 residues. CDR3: CASRTETNTGELFF. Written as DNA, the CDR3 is TGCGCCAGCCGGACGGAAACGAACACCGGGGAGCTGTTTTTT.

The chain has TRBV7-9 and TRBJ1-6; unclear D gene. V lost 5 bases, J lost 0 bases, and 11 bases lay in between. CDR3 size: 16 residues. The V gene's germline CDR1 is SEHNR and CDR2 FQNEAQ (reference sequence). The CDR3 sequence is CASSQAPISYNSPLHF. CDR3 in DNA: TGTGCCAGCAGCCAGGCCCCCATCTCCTATAATTCACCCCTCCACTTT.

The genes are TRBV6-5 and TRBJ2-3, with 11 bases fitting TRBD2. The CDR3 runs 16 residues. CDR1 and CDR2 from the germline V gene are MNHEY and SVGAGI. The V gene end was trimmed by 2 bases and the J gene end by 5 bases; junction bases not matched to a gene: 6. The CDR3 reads CASSYGLAGGLDTQYF. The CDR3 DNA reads TGTGCCAGCAGTTACGGTCTAGCGGGGGGTTTAGATACGCAGTATTTT.

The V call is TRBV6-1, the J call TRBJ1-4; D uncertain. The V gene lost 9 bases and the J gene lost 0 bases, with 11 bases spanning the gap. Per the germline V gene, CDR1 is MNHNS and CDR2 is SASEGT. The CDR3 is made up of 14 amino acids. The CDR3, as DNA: TGTGCCAGTCAGAGGTCCCCAACTAATGAAAAACTGTTTTTT. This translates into CASQRSPTNEKLFF.

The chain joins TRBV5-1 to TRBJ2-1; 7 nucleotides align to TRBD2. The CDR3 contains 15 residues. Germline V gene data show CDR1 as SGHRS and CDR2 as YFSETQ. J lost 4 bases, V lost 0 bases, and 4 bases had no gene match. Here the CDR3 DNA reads TGCGCCAGCAGCTTGGAGGGACTACTGTACAATGAGCAGTTCTTC. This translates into CASSLEGLLYNEQFF.

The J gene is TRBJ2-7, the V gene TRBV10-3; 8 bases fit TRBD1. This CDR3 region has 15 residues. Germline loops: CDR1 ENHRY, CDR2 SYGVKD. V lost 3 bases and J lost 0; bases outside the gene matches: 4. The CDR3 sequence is CAISERDRTSYEQYF. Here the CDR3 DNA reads TGTGCCATCAGTGAAAGGGACAGGACCTCCTACGAGCAGTACTTC.

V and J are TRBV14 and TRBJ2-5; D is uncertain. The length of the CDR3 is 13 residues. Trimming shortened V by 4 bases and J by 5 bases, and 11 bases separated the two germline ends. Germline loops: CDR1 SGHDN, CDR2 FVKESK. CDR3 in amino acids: CASSLAPWETQYF. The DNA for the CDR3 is TGTGCCAGCAGCCTCGCACCTTGGGAGACCCAGTACTTC.

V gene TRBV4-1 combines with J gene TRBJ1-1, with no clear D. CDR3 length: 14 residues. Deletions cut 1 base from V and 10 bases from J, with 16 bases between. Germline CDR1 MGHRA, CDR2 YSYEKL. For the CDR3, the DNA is TGCGCCAGCAGCCAAGTACCTGCAGGCTTCGGAGCTTTCTTT. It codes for CASSQVPAGFGAFF.

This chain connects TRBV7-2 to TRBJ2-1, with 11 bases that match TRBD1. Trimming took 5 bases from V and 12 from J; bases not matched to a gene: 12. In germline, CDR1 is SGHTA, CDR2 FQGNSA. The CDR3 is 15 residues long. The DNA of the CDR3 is TGTGCCAGCAGCGCACCGGGACAGGGGGGCTGGGGGCAGTTCTTC. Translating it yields CASSAPGQGGWGQFF.

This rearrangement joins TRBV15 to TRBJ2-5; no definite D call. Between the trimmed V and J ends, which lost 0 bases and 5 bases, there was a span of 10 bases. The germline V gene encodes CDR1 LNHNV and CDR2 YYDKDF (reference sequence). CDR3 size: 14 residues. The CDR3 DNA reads TGTGCCACCAGCAGAGATCGCGGCGGCGAGACCCAGTACTTC. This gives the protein CATSRDRGGETQYF.

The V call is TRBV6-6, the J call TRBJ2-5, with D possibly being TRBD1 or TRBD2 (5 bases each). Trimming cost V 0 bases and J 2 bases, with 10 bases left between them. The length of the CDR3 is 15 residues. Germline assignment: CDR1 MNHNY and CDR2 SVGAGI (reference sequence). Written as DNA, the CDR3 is TGTGCCAGCAGTTACTCCGGGGCCGAACAAGAGACCCAGTACTTC. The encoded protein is CASSYSGAEQETQYF.

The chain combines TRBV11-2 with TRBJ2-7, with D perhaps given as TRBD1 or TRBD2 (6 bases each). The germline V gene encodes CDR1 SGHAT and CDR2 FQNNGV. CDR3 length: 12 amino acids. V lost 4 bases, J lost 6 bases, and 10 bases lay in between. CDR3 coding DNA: TGTGCCAGCAGCTCGTCGGGGGCCGAGCAGTACTTC. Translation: CASSSSGAEQYF.

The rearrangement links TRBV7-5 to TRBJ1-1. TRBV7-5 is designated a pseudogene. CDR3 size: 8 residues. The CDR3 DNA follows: TGTGCCAGAAGGGGGGCTTTCTTT. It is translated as CARRGAFF.

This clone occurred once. CDR3 residues: CASRVQDNSPLHF. The CDR3 nucleotides read TGTGCCAGCAGGGTACAGGATAATTCACCCCTCCACTTT. This chain links TRBV6-1 with TRBJ1-6, with D perhaps matching TRBD1 (5 bases). Germline V gene sequence: CDR1 MNHNS, CDR2 SASEGT. V was cut by 6 bases and J by 5 bases, with 8 bases left in between. This CDR3 is built from 13 residues.